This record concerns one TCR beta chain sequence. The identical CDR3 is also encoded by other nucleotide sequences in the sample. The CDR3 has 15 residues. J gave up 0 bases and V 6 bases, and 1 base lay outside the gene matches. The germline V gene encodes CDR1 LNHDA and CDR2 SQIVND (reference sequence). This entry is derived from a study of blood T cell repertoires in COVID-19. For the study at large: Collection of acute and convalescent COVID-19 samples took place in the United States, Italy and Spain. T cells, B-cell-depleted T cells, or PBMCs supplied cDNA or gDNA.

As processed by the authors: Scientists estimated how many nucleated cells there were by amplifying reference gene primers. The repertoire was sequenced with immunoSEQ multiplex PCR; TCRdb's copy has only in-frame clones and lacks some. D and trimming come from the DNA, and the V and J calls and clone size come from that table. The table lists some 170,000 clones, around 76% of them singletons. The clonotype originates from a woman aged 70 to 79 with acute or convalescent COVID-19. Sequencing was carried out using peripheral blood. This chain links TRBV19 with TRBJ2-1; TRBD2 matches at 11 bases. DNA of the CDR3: TGTGCCAGTAGAACTAGCGGGAGCTCCTACAATGAGCAGTTCTTC. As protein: CASRTSGSSYNEQFF.